The next 8 T cell receptor beta chains were all read from a single sample in a study of OX40 agonist ivuxolimab in advanced cancers. The repertoire was sequenced with immunoSEQ multiplex PCR; TCRdb's copy has only in-frame clones and lacks some. The sample lists tens of thousands of clones, around 86% occurring once. Source: CD4+ or CD8+ T cells sorted from blood, taken in a trial of the OX40 agonist ivuxolimab. The receptors stem from an adult with an advanced solid tumor such as melanoma, head and neck, liver or kidney cancer.

V gene TRBV18 combines with J gene TRBJ2-7; D possibly corresponds to TRBD1 (5 bases). Germline lookup yields CDR1 KGHSH and CDR2 LQKENI. CDR3 size: 15 residues. With 3 bases removed from V and 6 bases from J, the gap between germline ends came to 18 bases. CDR3 region: CASSPRLGQGAEQYV. The DNA for the CDR3 is TGTGCCAGCTCACCCCGATTGGGCCAGGGCGCCGAGCAGTACGTC.

The V call is TRBV7-2, the J call TRBJ2-2; D may correspond to TRBD1 or TRBD2 (5 bases each). There are 16 residues in the CDR3. The germline V and J ends were trimmed by 7 bases and 5 bases, with 20 bases remaining between them. CDR1 is SGHTA, CDR2 FQGNSA, per germline. DNA for the CDR3: TGTGCCAGCACCAAATCCGGGACCAGTGGTACCGGGGAGCTGTTTTTT. This translates into CASTKSGTSGTGELFF.

CDR3 sequence reads: CASRGGLYSNQPQHF. CDR3 nucleotide sequence: TGTGCCAGCAGGGGGGGTCTCTATAGCAATCAGCCCCAGCATTTT. The J gene is TRBJ1-5, the V gene TRBV28; tentatively, D is TRBD1 (5 bases). There are 15 residues in the CDR3. Trimming left V 6 bases short and J 0 bases short, with 12 bases between. Germline CDR1 MDHEN, CDR2 SYDVKM.

V is TRBV7-9 and J is TRBJ2-5; TRBD2 agrees at 10 bases. The ends lost 2 bases at V and 9 bases at J; junction bases unmatched: 6. CDR3 size: 14 residues. Per germline, CDR1 SEHNR and CDR2 FQNEAQ (reference sequence). The CDR3 bases are TGTGCCAGCAGCTTACTAGCGGGGGCTACGGCCCAGTACTTC. Translation gives CASSLLAGATAQYF.

V usage is TRBV28 and J usage is TRBJ1-5; 11 bases match TRBD1. The CDR3 has 16 residues. V was clipped by 2 bases and J by 11 bases; unmatched bases: 11. CDR1 and CDR2 (germline): MDHEN, SYDVKM. The CDR3 DNA is TGTGCCAGCAGTTTAGGGCGGACAGGGGGCCAGCGAGCCCAGCATTTT. This sequence encodes CASSLGRTGGQRAQHF.

This chain joins TRBV15 and TRBJ2-1; D is undetermined. Germline CDR1 reads LNHNV; CDR2 reads YYDKDF (reference sequence). Trimming stripped 1 base from V and 4 bases from J, with 8 bases between. CDR3 length: 14 amino acids. The CDR3 coding sequence is TGTGCCACCAGCAGAGGTGGGTCGTACAATGAGCAGTTCTTC. This sequence encodes CATSRGGSYNEQFF.

The sample holds a few counts of this clone. V is TRBV7-2 and J is TRBJ2-2, with 11 bases lining up with TRBD2. V trimming: 1 base; J trimming: 5 bases; junction bases outside the gene matches: 3. Germline V gives CDR1 SGHTA, CDR2 FQGNSA. The CDR3 is made up of 16 amino acids. CDR3 sequence: CASSLVLAGGTGELFF. In nucleotides, the CDR3 is TGTGCCAGCAGCTTAGTGCTAGCGGGGGGAACCGGGGAGCTGTTTTTT. The full variable domain, with the rest looked up from reference TRBV7-2 and TRBJ2-2, is GAGVSQSPSNKVTEKGKDVELRCDPISGHTALYWYRQSLGQGLEFLIYFQGNSAPDKSGLPSDRFSAERTGGSVSTLTIQRTQQEDSAVYLCASSLVLAGGTGELFFGEGSRLTVL.

The V call is TRBV6-5, the J call TRBJ1-1, with D unclear. CDR1 and CDR2 (germline): MNHEY, SVGAGI. V gave up 5 bases and J gave up 0 bases, with 10 bases separating them. This CDR3 comprises 14 residues. The CDR3 DNA reads as TGTGCCAGCAGTCGAATGGGGATGAACACTGAAGCTTTCTTT. Amino acid sequence: CASSRMGMNTEAFF.